This T cell receptor (beta chain) was retrieved from a study of blood T cells in healthy people across ages. Study-level results: The CMV status of each donor remained undetermined, and this could have confounded shifts in expanded clonotypes. The long-lived group displayed more naive CD4+ cells, plus higher diversity, than the aged donors did.

A second PCR, run for roughly 7 to 11 cycles, used a sample-barcoded 5' primer plus a J-beta primer mix. A template-switch adaptor with 12 random nucleotides tagged each cDNA molecule. TCRdb processed the 5' RACE reads anew with MiXCR; each CDR3 protein has one entry. The sample yields more than 700,000 distinct CDR3 sequences, 53% seen once. As regards this clonotype: The target antigen is unknown.

V was shortened by 4 bases and J by 2 bases, with 14 bases between the two germline ends. The CDR3 totals 15 residues. This chain joins TRBV12-3 or TRBV12-4 and TRBJ1-1, with unresolved D. The sequenced sample was blood. The receptor was isolated from a man at least 80 years old in good health. CDR3 protein: CASSSWRLTNTEAFF. The CDR3 DNA follows: TGTGCCAGCAGTTCCTGGAGGCTGACTAACACTGAAGCTTTCTTT.